Given below is one TCR beta chain in context. These data come from a study of control samples from healthy donors and cancer patients. Germline V gene data show CDR1 as MRHNA and CDR2 as SNTAGT. This CDR3 spans 14 amino acids. V lost 5 bases to trimming and J lost 3 bases, with 12 bases between them. Clones were sequenced by immunoSEQ multiplex PCR, and TCRdb holds only the in-frame ones, with some missing. The repertoire has 210,000 or so clones, approximately 91% of them found once; the top ten carry approximately 2%. Input material: blood. The chain carries TRBV6-4 and TRBJ2-3; D uncertain. The source of this sequence is a man aged 25-45 years in good health. CDR3 bases: TGTGCCAGCAGTCAGCCCCTAACTACAGATACGCAGTATTTT. This sequence encodes CASSQPLTTDTQYF.